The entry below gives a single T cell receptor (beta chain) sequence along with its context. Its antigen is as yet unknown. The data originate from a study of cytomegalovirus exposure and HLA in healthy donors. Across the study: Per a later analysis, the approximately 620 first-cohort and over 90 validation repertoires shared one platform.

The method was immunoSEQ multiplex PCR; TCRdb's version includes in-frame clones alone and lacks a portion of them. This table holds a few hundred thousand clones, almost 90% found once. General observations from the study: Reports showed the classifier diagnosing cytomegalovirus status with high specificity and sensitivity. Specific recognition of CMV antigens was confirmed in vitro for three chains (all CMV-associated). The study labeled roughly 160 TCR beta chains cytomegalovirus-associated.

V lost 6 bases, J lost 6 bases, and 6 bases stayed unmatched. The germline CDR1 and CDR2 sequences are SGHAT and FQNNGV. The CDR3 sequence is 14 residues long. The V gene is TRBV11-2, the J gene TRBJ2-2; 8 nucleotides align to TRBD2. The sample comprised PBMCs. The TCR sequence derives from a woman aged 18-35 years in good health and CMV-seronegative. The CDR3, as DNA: TGTGCCAGCAGACTCCCCGGGGGGGCCGGGGAGCTGTTTTTT. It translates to CASRLPGGAGELFF.